This T cell receptor (beta chain) stems from a study of CD8+CD57+ T cells in acquired aplastic anemia. Findings of the study overall: Significance was not reached for CD8+ Simpson's diversity between patients and controls.

Regarding this clonotype: Antigen: not known.

According to the study, genomic DNA was the template for TCR beta VDJ and CDR3 profiling. TCRdb reprocessed the reads with MiXCR, giving one entry per CDR3 protein. The data hold some 180,000 distinct CDR3 sequences, with approximately 45% observed a single time. The CDR3 is 15 amino acids. The V gene's germline CDR1 is SNHLY and CDR2 FYNNEI. J lost 2 bases, V lost 4 bases, and 6 bases had no gene match. This TCR was sampled from a human donor in good health. The specimen was sorted CD4+, CD8+, or CD8+CD57+ T cells (not recorded which) from PBMCs. The chain carries TRBV2 and TRBJ1-2, with 8 bases matching TRBD1. The DNA of the CDR3 is TGTGCCAGCAGTGCACACAGGGGGTCGAACTATGGCTACACCTTC. Encoded protein: CASSAHRGSNYGYTF.